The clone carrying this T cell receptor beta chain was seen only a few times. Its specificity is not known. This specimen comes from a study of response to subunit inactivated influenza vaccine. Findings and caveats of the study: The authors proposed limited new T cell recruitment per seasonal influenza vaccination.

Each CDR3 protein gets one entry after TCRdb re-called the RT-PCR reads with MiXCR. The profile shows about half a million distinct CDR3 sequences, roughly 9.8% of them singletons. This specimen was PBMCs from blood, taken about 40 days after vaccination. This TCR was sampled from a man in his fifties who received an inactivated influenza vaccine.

CDR3 region: CASSVGPATGQGTFLYGYTF. CDR3 nucleotides: TGCGCCAGCAGCGTTGGCCCTGCCACGGGACAGGGTACGTTTCTCTATGGCTACACCTTC. The gene calls are TRBV5-1 and TRBJ1-2; 9 bases line up with TRBD1. CDR1 and CDR2 from the germline V gene are SGHRS and YFSETQ. The V segment lost 4 bases and the J segment 4 bases; nucleotides outside the gene matches: 23. The CDR3 is 20 amino acids.